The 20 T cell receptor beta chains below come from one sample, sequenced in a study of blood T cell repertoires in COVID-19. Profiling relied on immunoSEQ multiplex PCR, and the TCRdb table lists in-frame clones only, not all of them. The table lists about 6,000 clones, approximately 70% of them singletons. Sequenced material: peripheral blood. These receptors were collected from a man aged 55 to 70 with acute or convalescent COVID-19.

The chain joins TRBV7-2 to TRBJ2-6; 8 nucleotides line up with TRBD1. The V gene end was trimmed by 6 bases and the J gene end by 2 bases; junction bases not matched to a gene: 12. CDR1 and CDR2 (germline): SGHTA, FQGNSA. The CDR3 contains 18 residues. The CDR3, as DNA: TGTGCCAGCAGTCCTAGGGCAGGGGGCTCGGCTGGGGCCAACGTCCTGACTTTC. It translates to CASSPRAGGSAGANVLTF.

CDR3 DNA sequence: TGTGCCAGCAGTTACCGAAATAGCGGGGAGCCCCACTACGAGCAGTACTTC. This gives the protein CASSYRNSGEPHYEQYF. The V gene is TRBV6-2 or TRBV6-3, the J gene TRBJ2-7; 8 bases agree with TRBD2. Germline loops: CDR1 MNHEY, CDR2 SVGEGT. The CDR3 has 17 amino acids. With V trimmed by 2 bases and J by 3 bases, 12 bases remained unmatched.

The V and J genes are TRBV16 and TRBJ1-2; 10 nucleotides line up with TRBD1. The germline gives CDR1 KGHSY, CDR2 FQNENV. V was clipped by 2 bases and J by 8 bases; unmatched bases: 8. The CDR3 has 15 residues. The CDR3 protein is CASSQRGQGVRGYTF. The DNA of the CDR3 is TGTGCCAGCAGCCAACGCGGACAGGGGGTCAGGGGCTACACCTTC.

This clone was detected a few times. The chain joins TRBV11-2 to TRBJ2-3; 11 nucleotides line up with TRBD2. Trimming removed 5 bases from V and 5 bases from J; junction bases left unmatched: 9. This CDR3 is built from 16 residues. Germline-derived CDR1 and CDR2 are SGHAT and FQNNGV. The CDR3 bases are TGTGCCAGCAGCCAAAATAGCGGGAGGGGACAAGATACGCAGTATTTT. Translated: CASSQNSGRGQDTQYF.

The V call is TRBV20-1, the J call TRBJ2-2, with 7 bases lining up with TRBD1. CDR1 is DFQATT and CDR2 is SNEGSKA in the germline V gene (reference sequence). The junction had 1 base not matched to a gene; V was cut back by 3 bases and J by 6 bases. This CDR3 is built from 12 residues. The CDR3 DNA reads TGCAGTGCTAGTGACAGGGCCGGGGAGCTGTTTTTT. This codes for CSASDRAGELFF.

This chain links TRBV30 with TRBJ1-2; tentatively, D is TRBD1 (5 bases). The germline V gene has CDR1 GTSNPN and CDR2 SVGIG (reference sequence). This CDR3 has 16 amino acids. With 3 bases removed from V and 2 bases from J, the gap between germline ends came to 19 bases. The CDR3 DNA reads TGTGCCTGGAGGCGGGGAACAGGTTCTGAAAACTATGGCTACACCTTC. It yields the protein CAWRRGTGSENYGYTF.

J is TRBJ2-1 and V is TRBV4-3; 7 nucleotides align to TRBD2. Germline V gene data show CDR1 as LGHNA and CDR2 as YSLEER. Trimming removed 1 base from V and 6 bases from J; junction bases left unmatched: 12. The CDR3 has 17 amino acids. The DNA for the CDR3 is TGCGCCAGCAGCCAAGTAGGTCGGGGGAGGGCCTCCAATGAGCAGTTCTTC. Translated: CASSQVGRGRASNEQFF.

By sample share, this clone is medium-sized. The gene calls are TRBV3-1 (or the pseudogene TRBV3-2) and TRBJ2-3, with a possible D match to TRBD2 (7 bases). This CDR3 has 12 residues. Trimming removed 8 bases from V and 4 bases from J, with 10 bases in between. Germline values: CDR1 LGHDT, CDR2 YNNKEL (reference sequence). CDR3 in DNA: TGTGCCAGCCGGGGGGCGGCAGATACGCAGTATTTT. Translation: CASRGAADTQYF.

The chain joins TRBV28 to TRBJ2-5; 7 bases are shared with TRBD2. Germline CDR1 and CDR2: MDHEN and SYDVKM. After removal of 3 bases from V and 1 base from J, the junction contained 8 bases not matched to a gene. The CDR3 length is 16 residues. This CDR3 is CASSFLAGEVQETQYF. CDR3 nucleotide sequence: TGTGCCAGCAGTTTTTTGGCGGGAGAAGTCCAAGAGACCCAGTACTTC.

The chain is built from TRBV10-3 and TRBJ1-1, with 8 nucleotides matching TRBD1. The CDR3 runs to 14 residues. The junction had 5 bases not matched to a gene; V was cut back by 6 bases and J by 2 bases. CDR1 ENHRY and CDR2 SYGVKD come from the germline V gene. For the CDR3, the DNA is TGTGCCATCAGAACGACAGGGGACAACACTGAAGCTTTCTTT. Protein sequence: CAIRTTGDNTEAFF.

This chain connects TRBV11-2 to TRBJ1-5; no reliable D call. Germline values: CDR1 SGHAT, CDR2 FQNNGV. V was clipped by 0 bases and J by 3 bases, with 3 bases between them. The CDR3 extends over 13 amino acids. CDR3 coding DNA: TGTGCCAGCAGCTTAGACTACAATCAGCCCCAGCATTTT. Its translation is CASSLDYNQPQHF. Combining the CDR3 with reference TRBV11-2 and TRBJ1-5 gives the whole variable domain EAGVAQSPRYKIIEKRQSVAFWCNPISGHATLYWYQQILGQGPKLLIQFQNNGVVDDSQLPKDRFSAERLKGVDSTLKIQPAKLEDSAVYLCASSLDYNQPQHFGDGTRLSIL.

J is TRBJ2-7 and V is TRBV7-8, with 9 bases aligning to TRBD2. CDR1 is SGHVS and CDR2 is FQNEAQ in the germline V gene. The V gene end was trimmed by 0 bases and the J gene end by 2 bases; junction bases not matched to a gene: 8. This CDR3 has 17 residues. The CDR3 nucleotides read TGTGCCAGCAGCTTAGCGTTATTTGCGGGGGGGGCCTACGAGCAGTACTTC. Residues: CASSLALFAGGAYEQYF.

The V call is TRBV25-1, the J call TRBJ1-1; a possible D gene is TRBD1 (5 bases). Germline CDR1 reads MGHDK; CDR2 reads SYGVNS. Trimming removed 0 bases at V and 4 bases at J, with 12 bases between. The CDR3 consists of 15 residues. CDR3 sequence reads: CASSEYGGEATEAFF. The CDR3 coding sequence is TGTGCCAGCAGTGAATATGGGGGGGAGGCCACTGAAGCTTTCTTT.

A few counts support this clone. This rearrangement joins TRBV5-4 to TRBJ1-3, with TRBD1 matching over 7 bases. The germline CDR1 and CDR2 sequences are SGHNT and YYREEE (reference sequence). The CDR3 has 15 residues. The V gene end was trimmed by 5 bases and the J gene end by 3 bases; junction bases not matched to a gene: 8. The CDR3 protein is CASRRDRDGGNTIYF. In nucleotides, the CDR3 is TGTGCCAGCAGGCGCGACAGGGACGGTGGAAACACCATATATTTT.

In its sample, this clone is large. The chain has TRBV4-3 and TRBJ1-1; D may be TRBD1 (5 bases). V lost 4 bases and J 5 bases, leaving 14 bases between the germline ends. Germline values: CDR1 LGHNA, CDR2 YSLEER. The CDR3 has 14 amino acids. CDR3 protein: CASSPVGGGTEAFF. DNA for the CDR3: TGCGCCAGCAGCCCCGTGGGGGGAGGGACTGAAGCTTTCTTT.

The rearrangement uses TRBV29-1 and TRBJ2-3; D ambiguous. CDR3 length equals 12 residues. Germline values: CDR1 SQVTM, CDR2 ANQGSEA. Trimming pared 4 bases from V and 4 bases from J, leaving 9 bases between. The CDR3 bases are TGCAGCGTTGTGCAGCAGGCAGATACGCAGTATTTT. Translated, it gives CSVVQQADTQYF.

The CDR3 sequence is CASGRDSSYNSPLHF. In DNA form, the CDR3 reads TGCGCCAGCGGACGGGACAGCAGTTATAATTCACCCCTCCACTTT. The chain recombines TRBV5-1 with TRBJ1-6; 7 bases line up with TRBD1. The J segment lost 4 bases and the V segment lost 7 bases, leaving 8 bases of the junction unmatched. The CDR3 has 15 amino acids. Germline lookup yields CDR1 SGHRS and CDR2 YFSETQ.

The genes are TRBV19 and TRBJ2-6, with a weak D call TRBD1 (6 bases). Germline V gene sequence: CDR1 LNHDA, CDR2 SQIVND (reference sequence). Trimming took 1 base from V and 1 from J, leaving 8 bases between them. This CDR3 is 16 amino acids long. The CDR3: CASSIGTASGANVLTF. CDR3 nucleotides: TGTGCCAGTAGTATAGGGACAGCATCTGGGGCCAACGTCCTGACTTTC.

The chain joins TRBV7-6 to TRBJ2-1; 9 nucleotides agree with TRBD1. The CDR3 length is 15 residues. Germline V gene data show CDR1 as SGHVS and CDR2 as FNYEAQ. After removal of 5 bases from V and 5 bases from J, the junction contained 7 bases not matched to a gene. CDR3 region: CASSKRTGADNEQFF. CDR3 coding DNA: TGTGCCAGCAGCAAACGGACAGGGGCGGACAATGAGCAGTTCTTC.

CDR3 loop: CASSLAVASGGKYEQYF. Written as DNA, the CDR3 is TGCGCCAGCAGCTTGGCGGTGGCTAGCGGGGGAAAATACGAGCAGTACTTC. J is TRBJ2-7 and V is TRBV5-1; the match to TRBD2 covers 10 bases. With V trimmed by 0 bases and J by 4 bases, 10 bases remained unmatched. The CDR3 contains 17 residues. CDR1 SGHRS and CDR2 YFSETQ come from the germline V gene. Supplemented by reference TRBV5-1 and TRBJ2-7, the full variable domain reads KAGVTQTPRYLIKTRGQQVTLSCSPISGHRSVSWYQQTPGQGLQFLFEYFSETQRNKGNFPGRFSGRQFSNSRSEMNVSTLELGDSALYLCASSLAVASGGKYEQYFGPGTRLTVT.